This section outlines one T cell receptor beta chain sequence together with its context. This specimen comes from a study of cytomegalovirus exposure and HLA in healthy donors. The PCR employed 60 Vbeta primers together with 13 Jbeta primers. Profiled with immunoSEQ multiplex PCR; TCRdb holds only in-frame clones, not every one. The profile shows 100,000 to 150,000 clones, around 68% of them singletons. V lost 4 bases and J 8 bases, leaving 9 bases between the germline ends. This CDR3 has 12 amino acids. The germline CDR1 and CDR2 sequences are SGHDN and FVKESK. The chain couples TRBV14 to TRBJ2-1; D possibly corresponds to TRBD1 (6 bases). The origin of this receptor is a man in his forties in good health and CMV-seropositive. Material: PBMCs. The CDR3 region has the DNA TGTGCCAGCAGCCCACAGGGCTATGAGCAGTTCTTC. Encoded protein: CASSPQGYEQFF. The whole variable domain, filled in from reference TRBV14 and TRBJ2-1, reads EAGVTQFPSHSVIEKGQTVTLRCDPISGHDNLYWYRRVMGKEIKFLLHFVKESKQDESGMPNNRFLAERTGGTYSTLKVQPAELEDSGVYFCASSPQGYEQFFGPGTRLTVL.